Listed here is a single TCR beta chain. Its matching antigen is unknown. The sample comes from a study of cytomegalovirus exposure and HLA in healthy donors. Findings and caveats of the study: Investigators reported 164 TCR beta chains as tied to cytomegalovirus.

Clones were sequenced by immunoSEQ multiplex PCR, and TCRdb holds only the in-frame ones, with some missing. Of approximately 100,000 clones detected, about 94% appear once; the ten largest clones hold about 1%. Germline trimming cut 5 bases from V and 5 bases from J; bases unmatched to any gene: 6. The CDR3 covers 14 residues. Germline-derived CDR1 and CDR2 are MDHEN and SYDVKM. This clonotype originated in a woman aged 30 to 39 in good health and CMV-seropositive. Material for sequencing was PBMCs. This chain connects TRBV28 to TRBJ1-5, with 7 bases fitting TRBD1. The CDR3 DNA follows: TGTGCCAGCAGTAAGAGACAGGGAGATCAGCCCCAGCATTTT. This translates into CASSKRQGDQPQHF.